This TCR beta chain is from a study of blood T cells in healthy people across ages. The CDR3 is 13 residues long. The germline CDR1 and CDR2 sequences are LNHDA and SQIVND (reference sequence). Trimming took 8 bases from V and 5 from J, leaving 12 bases between them. Then a second PCR, running roughly 7 to 11 cycles, was carried out with a sample-barcoded 5' primer and a J-beta primer mix. TCRdb reprocessed the 5' RACE reads with MiXCR, giving one entry per CDR3 protein. The sample has some 710,000 distinct CDR3 sequences, around 50% seen once. This sequence originates from an older man in good health. The rearrangement uses TRBV19 and TRBJ2-2, with D perhaps TRBD2 (6 bases). The sequencing input was blood. The CDR3 sequence: CASSKRVTGELFF. As DNA, the CDR3 is TGTGCCAGTTCCAAGCGGGTAACCGGGGAGCTGTTTTTT.